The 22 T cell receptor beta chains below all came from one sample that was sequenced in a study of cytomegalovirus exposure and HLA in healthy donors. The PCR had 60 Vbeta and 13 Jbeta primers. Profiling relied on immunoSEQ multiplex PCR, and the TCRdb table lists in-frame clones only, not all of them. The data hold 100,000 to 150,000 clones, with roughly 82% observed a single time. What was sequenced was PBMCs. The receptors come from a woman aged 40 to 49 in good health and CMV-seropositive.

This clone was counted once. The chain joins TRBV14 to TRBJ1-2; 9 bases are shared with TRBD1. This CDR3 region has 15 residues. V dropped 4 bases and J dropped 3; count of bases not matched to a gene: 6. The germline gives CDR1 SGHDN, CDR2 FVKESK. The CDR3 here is CASSRTGQGYYGYTF. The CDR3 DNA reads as TGTGCCAGCAGCCGGACGGGACAGGGATACTATGGCTACACCTTC.

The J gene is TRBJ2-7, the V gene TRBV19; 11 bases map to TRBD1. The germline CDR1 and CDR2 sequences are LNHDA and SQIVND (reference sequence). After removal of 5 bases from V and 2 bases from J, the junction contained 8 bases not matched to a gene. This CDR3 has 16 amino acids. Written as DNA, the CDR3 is TGTGCCAGTAGTGCTTTACCGGGACAGGGGGCCTACGAGCAGTACTTC. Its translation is CASSALPGQGAYEQYF.

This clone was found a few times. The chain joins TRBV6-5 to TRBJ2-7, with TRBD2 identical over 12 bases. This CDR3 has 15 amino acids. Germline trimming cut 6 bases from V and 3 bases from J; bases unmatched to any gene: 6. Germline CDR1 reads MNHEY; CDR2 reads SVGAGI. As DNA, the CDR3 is TGTGCCAGCAGGTTGGGACTAGCGGGTTTCTACGAGCAGTACTTC. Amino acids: CASRLGLAGFYEQYF.

The CDR3 DNA is TGTGCCAGCAGTTACGGGGCTACTGAAGCTTTCTTT. It encodes CASSYGATEAFF. This chain joins TRBV6-5 and TRBJ1-1; D is perhaps TRBD1 (5 bases). Trimming took 2 bases from V and 5 from J, leaving 6 bases between them. The CDR3 is 12 residues long. Per germline, CDR1 MNHEY and CDR2 SVGAGI.

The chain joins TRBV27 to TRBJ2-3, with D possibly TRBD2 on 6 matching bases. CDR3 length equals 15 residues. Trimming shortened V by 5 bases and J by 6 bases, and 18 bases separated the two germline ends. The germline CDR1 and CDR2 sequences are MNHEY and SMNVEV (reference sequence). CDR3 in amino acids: CASSPRGGEVDTQYF. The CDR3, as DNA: TGTGCCAGCAGTCCCCGCGGAGGGGAGGTGGATACGCAGTATTTT.

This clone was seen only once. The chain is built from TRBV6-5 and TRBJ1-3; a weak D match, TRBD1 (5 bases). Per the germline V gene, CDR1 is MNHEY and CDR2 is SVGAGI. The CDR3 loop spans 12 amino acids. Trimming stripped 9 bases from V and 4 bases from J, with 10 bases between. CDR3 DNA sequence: TGTGCCAGTAGGGACTGGGGAAACACCATATATTTT. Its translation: CASRDWGNTIYF.

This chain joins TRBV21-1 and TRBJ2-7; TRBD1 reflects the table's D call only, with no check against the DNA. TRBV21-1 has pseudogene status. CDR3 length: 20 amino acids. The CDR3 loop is CASAPISGTASDRGSYEQYF. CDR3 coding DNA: TGTGCCAGCGCCCCCATCTCCGGGACAGCTAGCGATCGGGGCTCCTACGAGCAGTACTTC.

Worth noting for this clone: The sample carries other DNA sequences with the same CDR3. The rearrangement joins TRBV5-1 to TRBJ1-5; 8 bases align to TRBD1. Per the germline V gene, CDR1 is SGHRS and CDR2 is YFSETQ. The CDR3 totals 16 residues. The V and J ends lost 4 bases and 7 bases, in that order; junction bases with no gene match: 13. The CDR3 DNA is TGCGCCAGCAGCGAACCCGGGACAGGAGGTAGGCAGCCCCAGCATTTT. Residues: CASSEPGTGGRQPQHF.

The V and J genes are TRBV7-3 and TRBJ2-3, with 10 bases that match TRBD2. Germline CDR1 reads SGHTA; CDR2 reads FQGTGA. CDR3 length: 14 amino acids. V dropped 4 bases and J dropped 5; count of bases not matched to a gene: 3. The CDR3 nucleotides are TGTGCCAGCAGCTCTAGCGGGAGTGTAGATACGCAGTATTTT. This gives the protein CASSSSGSVDTQYF.

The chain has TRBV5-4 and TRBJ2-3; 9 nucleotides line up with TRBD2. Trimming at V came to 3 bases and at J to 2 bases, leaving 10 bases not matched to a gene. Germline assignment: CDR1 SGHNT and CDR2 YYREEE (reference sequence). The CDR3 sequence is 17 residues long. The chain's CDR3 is CASSSKRLAEYTDTQYF. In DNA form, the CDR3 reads TGTGCCAGCAGCTCCAAGAGACTAGCGGAATACACAGATACGCAGTATTTT.

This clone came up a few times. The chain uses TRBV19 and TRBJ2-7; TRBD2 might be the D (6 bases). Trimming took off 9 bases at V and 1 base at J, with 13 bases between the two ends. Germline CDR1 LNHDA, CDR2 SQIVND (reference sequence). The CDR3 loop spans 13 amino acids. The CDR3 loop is CASRGEMSYEQYF. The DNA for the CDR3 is TGTGCCAGCCGCGGGGAAATGTCCTACGAGCAGTACTTC. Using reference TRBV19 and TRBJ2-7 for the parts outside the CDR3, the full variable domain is DGGITQSPKYLFRKEGQNVTLSCEQNLNHDAMYWYRQDPGQGLRLIYYSQIVNDFQKGDIAEGYSVSREKKESFPLTVTSAQKNPTAFYLCASRGEMSYEQYFGPGTRLTVT.

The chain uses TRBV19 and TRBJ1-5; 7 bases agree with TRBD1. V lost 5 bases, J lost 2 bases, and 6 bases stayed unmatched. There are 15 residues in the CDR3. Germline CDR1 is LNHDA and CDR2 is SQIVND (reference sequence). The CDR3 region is CASSPQGVGNQPQHF. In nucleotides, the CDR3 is TGTGCCAGTAGTCCCCAGGGGGTTGGCAATCAGCCCCAGCATTTT.

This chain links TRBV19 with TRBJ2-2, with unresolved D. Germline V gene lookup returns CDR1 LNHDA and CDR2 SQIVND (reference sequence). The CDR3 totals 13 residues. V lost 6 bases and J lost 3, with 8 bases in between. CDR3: CASRVEDTGELFF. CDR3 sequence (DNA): TGTGCCAGTAGGGTAGAGGACACCGGGGAGCTGTTTTTT.

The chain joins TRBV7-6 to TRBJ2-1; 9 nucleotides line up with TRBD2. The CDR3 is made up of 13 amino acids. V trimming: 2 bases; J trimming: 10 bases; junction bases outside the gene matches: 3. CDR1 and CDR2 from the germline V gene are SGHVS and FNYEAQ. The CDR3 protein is CASSLRAGGEQFF. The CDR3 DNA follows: TGTGCCAGCAGCTTACGAGCGGGAGGCGAGCAGTTCTTC.

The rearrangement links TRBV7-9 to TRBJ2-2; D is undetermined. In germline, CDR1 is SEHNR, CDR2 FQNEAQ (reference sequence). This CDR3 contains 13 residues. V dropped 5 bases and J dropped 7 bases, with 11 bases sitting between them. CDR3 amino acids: CASSLSNGGELFF. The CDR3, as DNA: TGTGCCAGCAGCCTAAGCAATGGCGGGGAGCTGTTTTTT.

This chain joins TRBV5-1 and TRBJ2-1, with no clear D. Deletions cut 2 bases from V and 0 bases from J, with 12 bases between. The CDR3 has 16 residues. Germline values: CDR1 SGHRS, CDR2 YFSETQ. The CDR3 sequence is CASSFSVGSSYNEQFF. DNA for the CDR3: TGCGCCAGCAGCTTCAGCGTTGGAAGCTCCTACAATGAGCAGTTCTTC.

The CDR3 sequence is CASSRQGLTIEAFF. The CDR3 DNA sequence: TGTGCCAGCAGCCGACAGGGGCTCACAATTGAAGCTTTCTTT. This chain joins TRBV5-6 and TRBJ1-1; 8 bases agree with TRBD1. Germline assignment: CDR1 SGHDT and CDR2 YYEEEE. The CDR3 extends over 14 amino acids. The junction had 9 bases not matched to a gene; V was cut back by 4 bases and J by 7 bases.

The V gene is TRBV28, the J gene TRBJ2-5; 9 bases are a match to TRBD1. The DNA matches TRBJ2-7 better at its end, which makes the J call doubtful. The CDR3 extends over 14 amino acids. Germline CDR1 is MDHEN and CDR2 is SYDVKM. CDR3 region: CASRGQGSSYEQYF. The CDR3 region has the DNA TGTGCCAGCAGGGGACAGGGTAGTTCCTACGAGCAGTACTTC.

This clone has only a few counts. The CDR3 coding sequence is TGTGCCAGCAGTTCCCAGGGCGATGAAAAACTGTTTTTT. It is translated as CASSSQGDEKLFF. The chain combines TRBV27 with TRBJ1-4, with a possible D match to TRBD1 (5 bases). CDR3 size: 13 residues. V was shortened by 4 bases and J by 6 bases, with 9 bases between the two germline ends. Germline assignment: CDR1 MNHEY and CDR2 SMNVEV (reference sequence).

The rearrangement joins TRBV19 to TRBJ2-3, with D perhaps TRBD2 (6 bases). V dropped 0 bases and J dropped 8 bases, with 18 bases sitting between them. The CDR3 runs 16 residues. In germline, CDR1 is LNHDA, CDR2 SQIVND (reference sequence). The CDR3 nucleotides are TGTGCCAGTAGTATAGATGCGGGGACTTCTAGAGCTACGCAGTATTTT. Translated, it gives CASSIDAGTSRATQYF. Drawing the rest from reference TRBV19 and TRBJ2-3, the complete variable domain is DGGITQSPKYLFRKEGQNVTLSCEQNLNHDAMYWYRQDPGQGLRLIYYSQIVNDFQKGDIAEGYSVSREKKESFPLTVTSAQKNPTAFYLCASSIDAGTSRATQYFGPGTRLTVL.

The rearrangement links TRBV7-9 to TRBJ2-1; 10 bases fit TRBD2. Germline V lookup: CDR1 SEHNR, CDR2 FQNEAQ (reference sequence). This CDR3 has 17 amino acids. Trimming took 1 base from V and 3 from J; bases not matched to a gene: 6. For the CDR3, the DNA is TGTGCCAGCAGCTTAGGTAGCGGGAGGCCCAACTACAATGAGCAGTTCTTC. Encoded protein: CASSLGSGRPNYNEQFF.

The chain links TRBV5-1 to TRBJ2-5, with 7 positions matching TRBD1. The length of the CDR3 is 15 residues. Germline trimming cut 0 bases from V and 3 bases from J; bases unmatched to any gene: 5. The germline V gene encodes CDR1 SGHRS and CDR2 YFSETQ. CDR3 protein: CASSLAEGTEETQYF. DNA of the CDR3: TGCGCCAGCAGCTTGGCCGAGGGGACAGAAGAGACCCAGTACTTC.